The 22 T cell receptor beta chains below come from one sample, sequenced in a study of tumor-infiltrating lymphocytes in primary liver carcinoma. The authors took blood RNA from unsorted whole blood and also extracted germline DNA. Using a constant-region primer together with ProtoScript II reverse transcriptase, TCR beta cDNA was made from around 500 ng of total RNA. It was through three nested multiplex PCR rounds of slightly modified ARM-PCR that TCR beta libraries arose. Running around 9 cycles apiece, the first two PCR rounds relied on TRBV1-TRBV30 forward primers together with a C-beta reverse primer. A single record per CDR3 protein comes from TCRdb applying MiXCR to the multiplex PCR reads. The sample records about 310,000 distinct CDR3 sequences, approximately 60% being singletons. The sequenced sample consisted of peripheral blood. All receptors derive from a man aged 35 to 55 with primary liver carcinoma and hepatitis B virus infection.

As concerns this clonotype: One junction end does not reproduce the germline sequence, and a read error may be involved. This chain connects TRBV11-2 to TRBJ2-1; D may match TRBD1 or TRBD2 (5 bases each). In germline, CDR1 is SGHAT, CDR2 FQNNGV. The CDR3 has 12 residues. For the CDR3, the DNA is TGTGCCGGCATCTTAGCCGGGACCTGGCAGTCCTTC. Protein sequence: CAGILAGTWQSF.

This clonotype was observed a handful of times. This rearrangement joins TRBV14 to TRBJ2-6; 7 bases are a match to TRBD2. The CDR3 covers 14 residues. The V segment lost 8 bases and the J segment 0 bases; nucleotides outside the gene matches: 1. The germline V gene encodes CDR1 SGHDN and CDR2 FVKESK. CDR3 in amino acids: CASGDYSGANVLTF. In DNA, the CDR3 is TGTGCCAGCGGGGACTACTCTGGGGCCAACGTCCTGACTTTC.

Turning to this clonotype: A much bigger clone sits one base away, suggesting this may be a read error. The chain combines TRBV12-3 or TRBV12-4 with TRBJ2-2; perhaps TRBD2 as D (5 bases). CDR3 size: 13 residues. The CDR3 region is CASSPDSLGEPFF. DNA for the CDR3: TGTGCCAGCAGCCCGGACTCCCTCGGGGAGCCGTTTTTT.

A single count supports this clonotype. This likely comes from a read error, as the CDR3 has no conserved phenylalanine or tryptophan at its end. The chain links TRBV11-1 to TRBJ2-7, with TRBD1 matching 8 bases. The CDR3 is 12 amino acids. CDR1 is SGHAT and CDR2 is FQDESV in the germline V gene (reference sequence). With 5 bases clipped from V and 7 bases from J, the junction kept 4 bases outside the gene matches. The CDR3 loop reads CASSQDREEQYI. CDR3 bases: TGTGCCAGCAGCCAGGACAGGGAGGAGCAGTACATT.

This clonotype appeared a few times. The V and J genes are TRBV12-1 and TRBJ2-1; the table names TRBD2, a call not compared with the DNA. TRBV12-1 is tagged as a pseudogene. The length of the CDR3 is 22 residues. CDR3 residues: CASSSFDPGTSGPLRPYNEQFF. CDR3 in DNA: TGTGCCAGCAGCTCATTTGACCCAGGGACTAGCGGACCATTACGCCCCTACAATGAGCAGTTCTTC.

Details on this clonotype: One junction end disagrees with the germline gene, perhaps due to a read error. The genes are TRBV11-1 and TRBJ2-1, with a possible D match to TRBD2 (6 bases). The V gene's germline CDR1 is SGHAT and CDR2 FQDESV (reference sequence). The CDR3 is 16 residues long. Here the CDR3 DNA reads TGTGGCAGCAGAAAAGAGATGAGGATAGGAGGGGATGAGCAGTTCTTC. Translated: CGSRKEMRIGGDEQFF.

As to this clonotype: One junction end does not reproduce the germline sequence, and a read error may be involved. The chain joins TRBV6-5 to TRBJ2-7; D unresolved. The germline gives CDR1 MNHEY, CDR2 SVGAGI. This CDR3 contains 12 residues. Here the CDR3 reads CAGSLSSYEQYF. As DNA, the CDR3 is TGTGCCGGCAGTTTGAGCTCCTACGAGCAGTACTTC.

Details on this clonotype: No conserved phenylalanine or tryptophan is present at the end of the CDR3, so a read error is the likely explanation. The limits of the CDR3 on the DNA are not certain, so only TCRdb's listed CDR3 is given. V gene TRBV28 combines with J gene TRBJ2-7; the D call of TRBD1 is as the table states it, not checked on the DNA. Germline V gene sequence: CDR1 MDHEN, CDR2 SYDVKM. The CDR3 numbers 15 amino acids, ends counted. The CDR3 spells CASRPGRGVRYEQCL.

The rearrangement links TRBV5-1 to TRBJ2-7; TRBD1 is a possible D gene (5 bases). Looked up from germline, CDR1 is SGHRS and CDR2 is YFSETQ. The CDR3 runs to 13 residues. The V gene lost 4 bases and the J gene lost 2 bases, with 10 bases spanning the gap. CDR3 in DNA: TGCGCCAGCAGCGCTGACAGTGCCTACGAGCAGTACTTC. It specifies CASSADSAYEQYF. Complete variable domain (other parts from reference TRBV5-1 and TRBJ2-7): KAGVTQTPRYLIKTRGQQVTLSCSPISGHRSVSWYQQTPGQGLQFLFEYFSETQRNKGNFPGRFSGRQFSNSRSEMNVSTLELGDSALYLCASSADSAYEQYFGPGTRLTVT.

As to this clonotype: A single base separates this from a much larger clone, so it may be a read error. The chain recombines TRBV12-3 or TRBV12-4 with TRBJ2-7; no clear D gene. CDR3 length equals 15 residues. The CDR3 region is CASTLNGQTVDEQYF. Here the CDR3 DNA reads TGTGCCAGCACTTTAAATGGGCAGACGGTGGACGAGCAGTACTTC.

At least ten counts were recorded for this clonotype. The V call is TRBV6-1, the J call TRBJ2-7, with TRBD1 as a possible D gene (6 bases). The CDR3 is made up of 14 amino acids. V lost 4 bases, J lost 6 bases, and 16 bases lay in between. Germline loops: CDR1 MNHNS, CDR2 SASEGT. This chain's CDR3 is CASSVEQGMGEQYF. DNA for the CDR3: TGTGCCAGCAGTGTAGAGCAGGGGATGGGCGAGCAGTACTTC.

On this clonotype: Since a much larger clone is just one base distant, this may be a read error. The J gene is TRBJ2-1, the V gene TRBV6-5, with TRBD1 matching 8 bases. The CDR3 is 14 amino acids. Germline CDR1 is MNHEY and CDR2 is SVGAGI. The CDR3 region is CASSYEQGANEHFF. The CDR3 DNA reads TGTGCCAGCAGTTACGAGCAGGGGGCAAATGAGCACTTCTTC.

To note about this clonotype: A single base separates this from a much larger clone, so it may be a read error. The chain carries TRBV4-2 and TRBJ2-2, with 7 bases matching TRBD2. The ends lost 4 bases at V and 3 bases at J; junction bases unmatched: 8. The length of the CDR3 is 16 residues. CDR1 and CDR2 (germline): LGHNA, YNFKEQ. The CDR3: CASSPREDLDTGELFF. DNA for the CDR3: TGTGCCAGCAGCCCCCGGGAGGACCTGGACACCGGGGAGCTGTTTTTT.

As concerns this clonotype: A single base separates this from a much larger clone, so it may be a read error. This CDR3 is CATSDGNEQFF. As DNA, the CDR3 is TGTGCCACCAGTGATGGTAATGAGCAGTTCTTC. This chain links TRBV24-1 with TRBJ2-1; no definite D call. The CDR3 runs to 11 residues. Trimming left V 3 bases short and J 7 bases short, with 3 bases between. The germline V gene encodes CDR1 KGHDR and CDR2 SFDVKD.

The rearrangement joins TRBV6-2 or TRBV6-3 to TRBJ2-7; tentatively, D is TRBD2 (7 bases). Germline assignment: CDR1 MNHEY and CDR2 SVGEGT. The CDR3 sequence is 16 residues long. V was pared by 6 bases and J by 8 bases, with 26 bases between. In nucleotides, the CDR3 is TGTGCCAGCAGCCCCCTTCGGGGGGCACCCCTCGACAAGCAGTACTTC. Translating it yields CASSPLRGAPLDKQYF.

As concerns this clonotype: The junction differs from germline at one of its ends, possibly a read error. The J gene is TRBJ2-7, the V gene TRBV5-5, with D perhaps assigned TRBD1 or TRBD2 (5 bases each). CDR1 and CDR2 from the germline V gene are SGHKS and YYEKEE (reference sequence). This CDR3 contains 15 residues. The CDR3 sequence: CASILADSGIYEQYF. The DNA for the CDR3 is TGTGCCAGCATCTTGGCGGACTCAGGGATTTACGAGCAGTACTTC.

This rearrangement joins TRBV7-8 to TRBJ2-1; 7 bases agree with TRBD1. The CDR3 runs 14 residues. V lost 8 bases and J lost 6; bases outside the gene matches: 10. CDR1 is SGHVS, CDR2 FQNEAQ, per germline. Here the CDR3 DNA reads TGTGCCAGCGGCTGGGGGACAGTCCGCAATGAGCAGTTCTTC. It codes for CASGWGTVRNEQFF.

This clonotype was found many times. The V and J genes are TRBV6-5 and TRBJ2-6; D uncertain. Trimming removed 6 bases from V and 3 bases from J, with 6 bases in between. The CDR3 runs 13 residues. CDR1 is MNHEY, CDR2 SVGAGI, per germline. The CDR3 spells CASRKIGANVLTF. For the CDR3, the DNA is TGTGCCAGCAGGAAGATTGGGGCCAACGTCCTGACTTTC.

A remark on this clonotype: This could be a read error, since a much larger clone is one nucleotide away. The chain uses TRBV5-4 and TRBJ1-6; D is perhaps TRBD1 (5 bases). CDR3 length equals 15 residues. Deletions cut 6 bases from V and 7 bases from J, with 17 bases between. The germline CDR1 and CDR2 sequences are SGHNT and YYREEE (reference sequence). The CDR3 DNA reads TGTGCCAGCACCTACAATCAGGGAACCAATTCACCCCTCCACTTT. Its protein is CASTYNQGTNSPLHF.

Only a few counts were recorded for this clonotype. A read error is possible here, since a much larger clone lies one base away. The CDR3 reads CANSSTSGSGADTQYF. The CDR3 DNA is TGTGCCAACAGCTCGACTAGCGGGAGTGGCGCAGATACGCAGTATTTT. The gene calls are TRBV11-2 and TRBJ2-3; TRBD2 aligns across 12 bases. CDR1 SGHAT and CDR2 FQNNGV come from the germline V gene. The CDR3 spans 16 residues.

CDR3 amino acids: CASGALVRVWETQYF. The CDR3 DNA sequence: TGTGCCAGCGGAGCCCTGGTCAGGGTGTGGGAGACCCAGTACTTC. V usage is TRBV5-6 and J usage is TRBJ2-5; TRBD1 is a possible D gene (5 bases). V was clipped by 7 bases and J by 5 bases, with 21 bases between them. Germline CDR1 is SGHDT and CDR2 is YYEEEE. CDR3 size: 15 residues.

The rearrangement uses TRBV10-3 and TRBJ1-1, with a tentative D call TRBD1 (6 bases). The CDR3 loop spans 11 amino acids. Germline V gene data show CDR1 as ENHRY and CDR2 as SYGVKD. Trimming stripped 6 bases from V and 8 bases from J, with 10 bases between. The CDR3 DNA sequence: TGTGCCATCAGCGAGGGGACAGAAGCTTTCTTT. Its protein is CAISEGTEAFF.